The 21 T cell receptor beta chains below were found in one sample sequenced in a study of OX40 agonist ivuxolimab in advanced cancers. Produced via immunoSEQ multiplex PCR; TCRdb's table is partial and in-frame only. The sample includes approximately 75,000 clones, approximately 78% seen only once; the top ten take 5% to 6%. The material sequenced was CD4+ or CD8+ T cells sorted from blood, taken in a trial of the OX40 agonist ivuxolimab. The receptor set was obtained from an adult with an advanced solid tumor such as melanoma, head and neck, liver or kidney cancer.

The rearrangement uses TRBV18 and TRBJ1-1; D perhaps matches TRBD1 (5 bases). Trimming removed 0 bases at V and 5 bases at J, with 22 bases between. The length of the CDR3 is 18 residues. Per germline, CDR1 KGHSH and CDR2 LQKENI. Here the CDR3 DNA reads TGTGCCAGCTCACCACCGGGGAGGGGCGGCAGGGAGGGGACTGAAGCTTTCTTT. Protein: CASSPPGRGGREGTEAFF.

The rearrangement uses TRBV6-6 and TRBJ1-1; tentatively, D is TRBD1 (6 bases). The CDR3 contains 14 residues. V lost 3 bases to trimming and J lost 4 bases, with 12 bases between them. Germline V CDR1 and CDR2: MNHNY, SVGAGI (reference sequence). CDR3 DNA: TGTGCCAGCAGTTATTTTACAGGGACCACTGAAGCTTTCTTT. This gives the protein CASSYFTGTTEAFF.

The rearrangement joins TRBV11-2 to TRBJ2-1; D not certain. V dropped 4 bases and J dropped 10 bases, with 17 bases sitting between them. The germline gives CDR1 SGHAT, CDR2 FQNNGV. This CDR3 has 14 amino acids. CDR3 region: CASSSSAHSREQFF. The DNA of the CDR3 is TGTGCCAGCAGCTCCTCAGCCCACTCAAGGGAGCAGTTCTTC.

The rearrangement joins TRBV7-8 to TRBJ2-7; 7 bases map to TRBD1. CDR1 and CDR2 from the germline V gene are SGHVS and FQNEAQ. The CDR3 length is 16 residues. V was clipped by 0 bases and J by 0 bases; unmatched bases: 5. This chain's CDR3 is CASSLAQGVSSYEQYF. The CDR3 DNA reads TGTGCCAGCAGCTTAGCGCAGGGGGTGAGCTCCTACGAGCAGTACTTC. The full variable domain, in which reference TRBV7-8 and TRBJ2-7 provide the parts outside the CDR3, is GAGVSQSPRYKVAKRGQDVALRCDPISGHVSLFWYQQALGQGPEFLTYFQNEAQLDKSGLPSDRFFAERPEGSVSTLKIQRTQQEDSAVYLCASSLAQGVSSYEQYFGPGTRLTVT.

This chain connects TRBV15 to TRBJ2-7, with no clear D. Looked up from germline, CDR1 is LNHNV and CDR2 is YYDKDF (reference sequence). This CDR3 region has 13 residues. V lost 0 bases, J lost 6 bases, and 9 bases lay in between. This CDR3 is CATSRDRQVEQYF. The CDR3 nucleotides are TGTGCCACCAGCAGAGATCGGCAGGTCGAGCAGTACTTC. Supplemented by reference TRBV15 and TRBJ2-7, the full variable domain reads DAMVIQNPRYQVTQFGKPVTLSCSQTLNHNVMYWYQQKSSQAPKLLFHYYDKDFNNEADTPDNFQSRRPNTSFCFLDIRSPGLGDTAMYLCATSRDRQVEQYFGPGTRLTVT.

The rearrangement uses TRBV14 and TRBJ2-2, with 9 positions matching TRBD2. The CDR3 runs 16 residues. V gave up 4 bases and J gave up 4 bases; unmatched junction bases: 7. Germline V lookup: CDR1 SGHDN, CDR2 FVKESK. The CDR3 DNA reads TGTGCCAGCAGCCCCCCTGGGCGGGGGGGCACCGGGGAGCTGTTTTTT. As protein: CASSPPGRGGTGELFF.

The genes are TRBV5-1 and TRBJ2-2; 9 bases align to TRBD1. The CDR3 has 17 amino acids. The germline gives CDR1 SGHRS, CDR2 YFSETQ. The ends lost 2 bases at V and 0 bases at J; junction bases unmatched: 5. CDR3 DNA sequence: TGCGCCAGCAGCTTATCCGGGACAGGGTCGAACACCGGGGAGCTGTTTTTT. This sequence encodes CASSLSGTGSNTGELFF.

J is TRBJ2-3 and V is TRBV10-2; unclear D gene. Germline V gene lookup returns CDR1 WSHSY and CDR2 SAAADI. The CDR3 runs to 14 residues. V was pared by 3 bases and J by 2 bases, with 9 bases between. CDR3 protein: CASSDGFNTDTQYF. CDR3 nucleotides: TGCGCCAGCAGTGACGGATTTAACACAGATACGCAGTATTTT.

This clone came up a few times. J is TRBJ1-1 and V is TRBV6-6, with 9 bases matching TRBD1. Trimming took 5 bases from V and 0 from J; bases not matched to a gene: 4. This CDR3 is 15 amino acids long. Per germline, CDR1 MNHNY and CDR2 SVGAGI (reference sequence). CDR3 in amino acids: CASSPGQGVNTEAFF. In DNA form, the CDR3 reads TGTGCCAGCAGTCCGGGACAGGGAGTGAACACTGAAGCTTTCTTT.

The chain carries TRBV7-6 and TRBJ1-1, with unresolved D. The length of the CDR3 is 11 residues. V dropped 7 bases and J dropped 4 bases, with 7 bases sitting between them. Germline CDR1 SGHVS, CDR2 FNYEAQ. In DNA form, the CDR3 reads TGTGCCAGCACACGGAGCACTGAAGCTTTCTTT. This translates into CASTRSTEAFF.

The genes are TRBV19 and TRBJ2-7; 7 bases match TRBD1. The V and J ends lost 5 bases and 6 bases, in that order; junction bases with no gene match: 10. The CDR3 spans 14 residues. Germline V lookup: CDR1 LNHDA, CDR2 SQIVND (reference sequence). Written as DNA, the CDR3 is TGTGCCAGTAGTGCCTCCCGACAGGGTGCCGAGCAGTACTTC. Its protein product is CASSASRQGAEQYF.

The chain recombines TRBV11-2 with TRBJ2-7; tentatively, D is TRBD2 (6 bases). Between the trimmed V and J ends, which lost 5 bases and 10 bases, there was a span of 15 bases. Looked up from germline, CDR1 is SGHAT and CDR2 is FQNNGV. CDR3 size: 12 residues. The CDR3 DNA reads TGTGCCAGCAGCCCTACCGGGACTCTTCAGTACTTC. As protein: CASSPTGTLQYF.

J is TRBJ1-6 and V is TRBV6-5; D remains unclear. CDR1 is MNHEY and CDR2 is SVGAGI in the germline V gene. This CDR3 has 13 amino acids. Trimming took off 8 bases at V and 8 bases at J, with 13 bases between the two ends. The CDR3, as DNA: TGTGCCAGCTTAGTGCAGGCAGATTCACCCCTCCACTTT. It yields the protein CASLVQADSPLHF.

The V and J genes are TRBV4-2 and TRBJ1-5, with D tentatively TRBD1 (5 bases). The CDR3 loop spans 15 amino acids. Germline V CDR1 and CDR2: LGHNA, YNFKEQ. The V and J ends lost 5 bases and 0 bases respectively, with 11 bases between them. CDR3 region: CASSLGQLSNQPQHF. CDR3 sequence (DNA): TGTGCCAGCAGCTTGGGGCAGCTTAGCAATCAGCCCCAGCATTTT.

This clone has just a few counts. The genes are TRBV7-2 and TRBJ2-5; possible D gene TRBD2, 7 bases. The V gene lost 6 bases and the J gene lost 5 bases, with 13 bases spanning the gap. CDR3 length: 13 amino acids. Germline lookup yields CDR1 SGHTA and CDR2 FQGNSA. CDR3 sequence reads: CASRPGGWETQYF. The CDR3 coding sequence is TGTGCCAGCAGGCCGGGGGGCTGGGAGACCCAGTACTTC.

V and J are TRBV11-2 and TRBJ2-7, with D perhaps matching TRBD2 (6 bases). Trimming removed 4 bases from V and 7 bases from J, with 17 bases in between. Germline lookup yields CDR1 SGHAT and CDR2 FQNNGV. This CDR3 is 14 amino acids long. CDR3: CASSWDRNAGEQYF. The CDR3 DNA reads TGTGCCAGCAGCTGGGACCGGAACGCGGGGGAGCAGTACTTC.

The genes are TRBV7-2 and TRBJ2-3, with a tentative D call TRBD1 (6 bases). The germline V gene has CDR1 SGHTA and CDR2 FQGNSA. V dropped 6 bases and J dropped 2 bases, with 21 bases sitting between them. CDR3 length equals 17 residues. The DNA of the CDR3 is TGTGCCAGCAGTCATAGGGGGTCAAAACCCTACACAGATACGCAGTATTTT. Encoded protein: CASSHRGSKPYTDTQYF.

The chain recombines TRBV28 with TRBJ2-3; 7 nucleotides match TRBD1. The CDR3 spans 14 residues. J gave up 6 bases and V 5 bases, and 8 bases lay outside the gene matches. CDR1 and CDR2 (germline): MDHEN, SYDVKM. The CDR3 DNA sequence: TGTGCCAGCAGTCTTCTAAGGGGGCAGGATACGCAGTATTTT. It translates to CASSLLRGQDTQYF.

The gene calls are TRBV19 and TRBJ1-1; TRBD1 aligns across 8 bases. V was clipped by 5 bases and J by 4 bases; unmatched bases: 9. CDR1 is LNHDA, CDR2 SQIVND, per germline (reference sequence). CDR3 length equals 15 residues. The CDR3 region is CASSGRQGSGTEAFF. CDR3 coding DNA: TGTGCCAGTAGTGGGAGACAGGGGTCGGGCACTGAAGCTTTCTTT.

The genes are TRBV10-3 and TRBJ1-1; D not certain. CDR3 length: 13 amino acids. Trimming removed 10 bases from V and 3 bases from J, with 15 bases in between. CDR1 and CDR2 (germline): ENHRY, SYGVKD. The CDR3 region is CASNERDYTEAFF. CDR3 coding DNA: TGTGCCAGCAATGAAAGGGATTACACTGAAGCTTTCTTT.

The CDR3 DNA reads as TGCGCCAGCAGGCGGGGGGGGTCTGAAGCTTTCTTT. As protein: CASRRGGSEAFF. The gene calls are TRBV4-3 and TRBJ1-1; D may be TRBD1 (5 bases). The CDR3 loop spans 12 amino acids. Trimming stripped 6 bases from V and 6 bases from J, with 11 bases between. Per germline, CDR1 LGHNA and CDR2 YSLEER.